These T cell receptor beta chains were read from a single sample in a study of blood T cell repertoires in COVID-19. TCRdb's table, derived via immunoSEQ multiplex PCR, lists solely in-frame clones and lacks some. The sample consists of tens of thousands of clones, 65% to 80% of them appearing once. Sample: peripheral blood. These receptors came from a man between 65 and 85 years old with acute or convalescent COVID-19. Both conserved end residues are part of each CDR3. The D gene is left open where the match is weak. Only part of the rows carry a size: once, few, many, or a class if the clone is expanded.

.,TRBJ1-2,.,TRBV7-9,CASSLGQNYGYTF,TGTGCCAGCAGCTTAGGACAGAACTATGGCTACACCTTC
.,TRBJ1-5,few,TRBV19,CASSIVGRQPQHF,TGTGCCAGTAGTATAGTGGGGCGTCAGCCCCAGCATTTT
.,TRBJ1-3,few,TRBV7-9,CASSLGRAGNTIYF,TGTGCCAGCAGCCTGGGCAGGGCTGGAAACACCATATATTTT
TRBD1,TRBJ1-1,.,TRBV19,CAAGGLNTEAFF,TGTGCCGCAGGGGGCCTAAACACTGAAGCTTTCTTT
.,TRBJ2-7,.,TRBV28,CASTPGSNSYEQYF,TGTGCCAGCACCCCTGGCTCCAACTCCTACGAGCAGTACTTC
.,TRBJ1-6,once,TRBV5-5,CASSFYLDPTGNSPLHF,TGTGCCAGCAGCTTCTATCTCGACCCGACCGGGAATTCACCCCTCCACTTT
TRBD1,TRBJ2-7,.,TRBV11-3,CASSRGTGVSYEQYF,TGTGCCAGCAGCCGGGGGACAGGGGTCTCCTACGAGCAGTACTTC
TRBD1,TRBJ1-2,once,TRBV6-6,CASSTQGARGYTF,TGTGCCAGCAGCACACAGGGGGCGCGTGGCTACACCTTC
.,TRBJ2-7,.,TRBV4-1,CASRSNEQTYEQYF,TGCGCCAGCAGGTCAAACGAACAGACCTACGAGCAGTACTTC
.,TRBJ1-2,.,TRBV4-1,CASSQEEYYGYTF,TGCGCCAGCAGCCAAGAGGAGTACTATGGCTACACCTTC
TRBD1,TRBJ1-2,.,TRBV5-5,CASSRRDRGSGYTF,TGTGCCAGCAGCCGCCGGGACAGGGGGTCTGGCTACACCTTC
.,TRBJ1-1,.,TRBV28,CASSFSGRSEAFF,TGTGCCAGCAGTTTTTCCGGGAGGAGTGAAGCTTTCTTT
TRBD1,TRBJ1-6,.,TRBV14,CASSVNRGSNSPLHF,TGTGCCAGCAGCGTGAACAGGGGTAGTAATTCACCCCTCCACTTT
TRBD1,TRBJ2-7,.,TRBV27,CASSLGQSYEQYF,TGTGCCAGCAGTCTGGGACAGTCCTACGAGCAGTACTTC
.,TRBJ1-2,.,TRBV7-9,CASSSSLRREGNYGYTF,TGTGCCAGCAGCTCCAGCCTGCGACGGGAGGGTAACTATGGCTACACCTTC
TRBD1,TRBJ1-1,.,TRBV27,CASSLRGQGGPNTEAFF,TGTGCCAGCAGTTTAAGGGGACAGGGGGGACCGAACACTGAAGCTTTCTTT
.,TRBJ2-3,.,TRBV9,CASSVYGVTDTQYF,TGTGCCAGCAGCGTGTACGGGGTCACAGATACGCAGTATTTT
.,TRBJ1-1,.,TRBV2,CASSRSVGTEAFF,TGTGCCAGCAGCCGCAGCGTGGGCACTGAAGCTTTCTTT
TRBD1,TRBJ2-1,once,TRBV13,CASSSPGGADYNEQFF,TGTGCCAGCAGCTCCCCAGGGGGCGCAGACTACAATGAGCAGTTCTTC
.,TRBJ1-5,.,TRBV28,CASSSDSSNQPQHF,TGTGCCAGCAGTTCGGACAGCAGCAATCAGCCCCAGCATTTT
.,TRBJ1-4,.,TRBV28,CATSSSPTNEKLFF,TGTGCCACCTCTTCTAGCCCAACTAATGAAAAACTGTTTTTT
TRBD1,TRBJ1-6,.,TRBV7-8,CASSPRQGWDSPLHF,TGTGCCAGCAGCCCCCGACAGGGTTGGGATTCACCCCTCCACTTT
.,TRBJ1-2,.,TRBV2,CASSEKSGGIYGYTF,TGTGCCAGCAGTGAAAAAAGTGGGGGGATCTATGGCTACACCTTC
.,TRBJ2-2,.,TRBV6-5,CASSTGLRNTGELFF,TGTGCCAGCAGTACAGGGCTAAGGAACACCGGGGAGCTGTTTTTT
TRBD1,TRBJ1-2,.,TRBV6-1,CASSLRTGINGYTF,TGTGCCAGCAGTCTACGGACAGGGATAAATGGCTACACCTTC
.,TRBJ1-5,.,TRBV7-3,CASRKQGNQPQHF,TGTGCCAGCAGGAAACAGGGAAATCAGCCCCAGCATTTT
.,TRBJ1-5,few,TRBV2,CASKIGLLSNQPQHF,TGTGCCAGCAAGATCGGGTTACTTAGCAATCAGCCCCAGCATTTT
.,TRBJ2-2,.,TRBV3-1/TRBV3-2,CASSQSLGVTGELFF,TGTGCCAGCAGCCAGAGTTTAGGAGTTACCGGGGAGCTGTTTTTT
TRBD1,TRBJ2-1,.,TRBV7-9,CASSLDTGGVVEQFF,TGTGCCAGCAGCTTAGACACAGGGGGCGTGGTTGAGCAGTTCTTC
.,TRBJ2-2,.,TRBV10-1,CASSTGQRYTGELFF,TGCGCCAGCAGTACCGGACAGAGATACACCGGGGAGCTGTTTTTT
TRBD2,TRBJ2-1,.,TRBV19,CASSASSGGYNEQFF,TGTGCCAGTAGTGCATCTAGCGGGGGCTACAATGAGCAGTTCTTC
TRBD2,TRBJ2-1,once,TRBV10-1,CASSRLAGDNEQFF,TGCGCCAGCAGTCGACTAGCGGGGGACAATGAGCAGTTCTTC
TRBD1,TRBJ2-1,few,TRBV23-1,CASESGPGGPYNEQFF,TGCGCCAGCGAGTCTGGGCCAGGGGGACCATACAATGAGCAGTTCTTC
TRBD1,TRBJ2-1,.,TRBV7-6,CASSVSPGQGASEQFF,TGTGCCAGCAGCGTCTCTCCGGGACAGGGGGCAAGTGAGCAGTTCTTC
.,TRBJ1-2,.,TRBV19,CAASGVYYGYTF,TGTGCCGCCTCCGGGGTTTATTATGGCTACACCTTC
.,TRBJ1-2,.,TRBV7-8,CASSLGTDYGYTF,TGTGCCAGCAGCTTAGGGACAGATTATGGCTACACCTTC
.,TRBJ1-2,.,TRBV4-1,CASSPRQSADGYTF,TGCGCCAGCAGCCCTCGACAGTCTGCTGATGGCTACACCTTC
.,TRBJ1-1,few,TRBV3-1/TRBV3-2,CASSLPRGRETFF,TGTGCCAGCAGCCTGCCGAGAGGGAGGGAAACTTTCTTT
.,TRBJ1-4,.,TRBV18,CASSPGTEKLFF,TGTGCCAGCTCCCCCGGGACAGAAAAACTGTTTTTT
.,TRBJ1-1,.,TRBV4-1,CASSQGRNTEAFF,TGCGCCAGCAGCCAGGGGAGGAACACTGAAGCTTTCTTT
TRBD1,TRBJ2-5,.,TRBV5-4,CASSWGQAKETQYF,TGTGCCAGCAGCTGGGGACAGGCGAAAGAGACCCAGTACTTC
TRBD1,TRBJ2-3,.,TRBV18,CASSHDRATNTQYF,TGTGCCAGCTCACATGACAGGGCAACAAATACGCAGTATTTT
.,TRBJ2-5,.,TRBV4-1,CASSHGQGRTRETQYF,TGCGCCAGCAGCCATGGTCAAGGGAGGACTCGGGAGACCCAGTACTTC
.,TRBJ2-1,.,TRBV7-3,CASSRSGHSSLGEQFF,TGTGCCAGCAGCCGGTCGGGACACAGTTCGTTGGGGGAGCAGTTCTTC
TRBD1,TRBJ2-2,.,TRBV5-1,CASSVQGAGELFF,TGCGCCAGCAGCGTCCAGGGGGCCGGGGAGCTGTTTTTT
TRBD2,TRBJ2-5,.,TRBV5-1,CASSLETSGGRKTQYF,TGCGCCAGCAGCTTGGAGACTAGCGGGGGGAGGAAGACCCAGTACTTC
.,TRBJ2-7,.,TRBV30,CAWSVAMARQGEQYF,TGTGCCTGGAGTGTTGCTATGGCCCGCCAGGGAGAGCAGTACTTC
.,TRBJ2-3,.,TRBV19,CASNSKGSTDTQYF,TGTGCCAGCAACTCGAAGGGGAGCACAGATACGCAGTATTTT
.,TRBJ2-7,.,TRBV28,CASSPPGLKGTYEQYF,TGTGCCAGCAGTCCTCCGGGACTCAAAGGCACCTACGAGCAGTACTTC
.,TRBJ1-5,once,TRBV19,CASSGEATGQPQHF,TGTGCCAGTAGTGGTGAAGCGACGGGTCAGCCCCAGCATTTT